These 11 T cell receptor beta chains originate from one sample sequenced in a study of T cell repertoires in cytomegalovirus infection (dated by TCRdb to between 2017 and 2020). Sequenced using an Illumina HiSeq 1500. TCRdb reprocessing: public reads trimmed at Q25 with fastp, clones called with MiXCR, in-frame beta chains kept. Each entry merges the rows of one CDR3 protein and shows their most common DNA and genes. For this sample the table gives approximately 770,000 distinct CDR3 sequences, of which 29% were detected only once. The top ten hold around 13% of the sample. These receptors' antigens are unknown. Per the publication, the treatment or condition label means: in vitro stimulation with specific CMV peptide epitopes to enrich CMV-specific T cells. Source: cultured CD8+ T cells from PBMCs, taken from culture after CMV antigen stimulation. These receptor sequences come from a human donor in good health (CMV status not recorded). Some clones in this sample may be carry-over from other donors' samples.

Here the CDR3 reads CASIPRGSRNTIYF. The CDR3 DNA follows: TGTGCCAGCATCCCACGGGGCAGTAGAAACACCATATATTTT. The chain recombines TRBV12-3 or TRBV12-4 with TRBJ1-3; D perhaps matches TRBD1 (5 bases). The CDR3 covers 14 residues. Trimming removed 7 bases from V and 5 bases from J, with 15 bases in between.

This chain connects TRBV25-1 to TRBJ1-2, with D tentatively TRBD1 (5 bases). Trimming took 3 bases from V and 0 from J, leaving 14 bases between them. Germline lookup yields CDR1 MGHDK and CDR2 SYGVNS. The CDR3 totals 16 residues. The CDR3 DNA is TGTGCCAGCAGTGATTTGGGGGGGGATGCTAACTATGGCTACACCTTC. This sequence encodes CASSDLGGDANYGYTF.

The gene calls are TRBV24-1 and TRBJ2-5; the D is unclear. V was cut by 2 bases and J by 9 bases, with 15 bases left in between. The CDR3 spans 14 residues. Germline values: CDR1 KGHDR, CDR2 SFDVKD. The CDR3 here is CATSDSTHPNAQYF. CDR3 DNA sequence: TGTGCCACCAGTGATTCGACCCATCCAAATGCCCAGTACTTC.

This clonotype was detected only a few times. The CDR3 spells CASSFKSGPREQYF. In DNA form, the CDR3 reads TGTGCCAGCAGCTTTAAGTCGGGGCCGAGGGAGCAGTACTTC. This sequence joins TRBV5-8 and TRBJ2-7; perhaps D is TRBD1 or TRBD2 (5 bases each). There are 14 residues in the CDR3. Germline CDR1 and CDR2: SGHTS and YDEGEE. The V gene lost 2 bases and the J gene lost 7 bases, with 16 bases spanning the gap.

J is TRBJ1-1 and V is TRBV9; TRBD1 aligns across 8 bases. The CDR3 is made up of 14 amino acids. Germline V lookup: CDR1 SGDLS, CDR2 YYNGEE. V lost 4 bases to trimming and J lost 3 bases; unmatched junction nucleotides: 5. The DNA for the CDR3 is TGTGCCAGCAGCAAGGGGGACAGGTACACTGAAGCTTTCTTT. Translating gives CASSKGDRYTEAFF.

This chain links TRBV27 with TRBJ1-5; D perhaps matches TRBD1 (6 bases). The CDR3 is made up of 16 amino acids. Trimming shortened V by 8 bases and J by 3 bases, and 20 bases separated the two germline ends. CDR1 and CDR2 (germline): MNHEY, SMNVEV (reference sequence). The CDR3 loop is CASRRWGAAHNQPQHF. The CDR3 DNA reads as TGTGCCAGCCGCCGGTGGGGGGCAGCCCACAATCAGCCCCAGCATTTT.

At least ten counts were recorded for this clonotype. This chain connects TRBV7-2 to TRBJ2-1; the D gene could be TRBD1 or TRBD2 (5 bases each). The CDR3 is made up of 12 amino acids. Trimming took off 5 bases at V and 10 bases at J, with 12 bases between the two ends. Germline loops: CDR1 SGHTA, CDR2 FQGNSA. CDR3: CASSVPGREQFF. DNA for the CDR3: TGTGCCAGCAGCGTACCGGGACGAGAGCAGTTCTTC.

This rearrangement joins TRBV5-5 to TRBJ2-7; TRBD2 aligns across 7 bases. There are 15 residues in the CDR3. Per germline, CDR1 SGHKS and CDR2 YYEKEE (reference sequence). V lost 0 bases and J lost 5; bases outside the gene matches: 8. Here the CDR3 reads CASSLETSWLDEQYV. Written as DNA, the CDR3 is TGTGCCAGCAGCTTGGAGACTAGCTGGTTAGACGAGCAGTACGTC.

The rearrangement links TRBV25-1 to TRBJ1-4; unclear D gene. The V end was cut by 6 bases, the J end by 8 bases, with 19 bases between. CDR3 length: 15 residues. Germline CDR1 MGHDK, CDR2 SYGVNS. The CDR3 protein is CASSDREANVEKLFF. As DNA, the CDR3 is TGTGCCAGCAGCGACCGTGAGGCTAACGTAGAAAAACTGTTTTTT.

The CDR3 spells CASSHQLAGGLNEQFF. The CDR3 DNA sequence: TGTGCCAGCAGCCACCAGCTAGCGGGGGGGCTGAATGAGCAGTTCTTC. The gene calls are TRBV6-6 and TRBJ2-1, with TRBD2 identical over 12 bases. This CDR3 contains 16 residues. From germline, CDR1 is MNHNY and CDR2 SVGAGI (reference sequence). V lost 6 bases to trimming and J lost 7 bases; unmatched junction nucleotides: 10.

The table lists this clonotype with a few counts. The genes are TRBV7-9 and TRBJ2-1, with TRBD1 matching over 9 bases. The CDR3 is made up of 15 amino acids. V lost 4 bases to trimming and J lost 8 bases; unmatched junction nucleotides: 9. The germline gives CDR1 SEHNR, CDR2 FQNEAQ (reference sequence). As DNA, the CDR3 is TGTGCCAGCAGCTCTTCGGGACAGGGTGTGTATGAGCAGTTCTTC. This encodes CASSSSGQGVYEQFF. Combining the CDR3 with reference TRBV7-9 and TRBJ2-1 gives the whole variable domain DTGVSQNPRHKITKRGQNVTFRCDPISEHNRLYWYRQTLGQGPEFLTYFQNEAQLEKSRLLSDRFSAERPKGSFSTLEIQRTEQGDSAMYLCASSSSGQGVYEQFFGPGTRLTVL.